This entry is about one T cell receptor (beta chain). HIV-negative, healthy adults without recent acute infections or vaccinations were the donors. The donors, all of them Caucasian adults, lived in Nashville, Tennessee. The data derive from a study of shared clonotypes between healthy human individuals. Sequencing used immunoSEQ multiplex PCR; TCRdb keeps in-frame clones, though not all of them. The sample carries nearly 750,000 clones, roughly two thirds recorded once. The CDR3 length is 15 residues. The V segment lost 7 bases and the J segment 1 base; nucleotides outside the gene matches: 6. Germline CDR1 and CDR2: SGHRS and YFSETQ.

Sequencing used memory CD4+ T cells sorted from blood. Documented subset: CD45RA-negative fraction. This TCR derives from a woman aged 25 to 45 in good health. This chain links TRBV5-1 with TRBJ2-3; TRBD2 matches 10 bases. The CDR3 sequence: CASGTGTSGTDTQYF. In DNA form, the CDR3 reads TGCGCCAGCGGAACCGGGACTAGCGGCACAGATACGCAGTATTTT.